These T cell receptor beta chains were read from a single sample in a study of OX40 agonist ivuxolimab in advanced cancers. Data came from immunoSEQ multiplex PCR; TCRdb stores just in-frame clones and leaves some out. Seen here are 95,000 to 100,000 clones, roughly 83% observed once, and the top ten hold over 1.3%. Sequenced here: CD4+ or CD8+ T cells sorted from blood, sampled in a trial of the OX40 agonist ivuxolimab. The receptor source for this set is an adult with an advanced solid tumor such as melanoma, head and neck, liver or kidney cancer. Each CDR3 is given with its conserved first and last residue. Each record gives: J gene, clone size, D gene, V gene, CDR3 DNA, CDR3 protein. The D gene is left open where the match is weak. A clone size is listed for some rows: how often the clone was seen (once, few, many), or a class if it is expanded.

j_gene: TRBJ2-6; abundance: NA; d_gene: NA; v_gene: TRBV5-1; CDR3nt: TGCGCCAGCAGCTTGGAGCCGACAACTGGGGCCAACGTCCTGACTTTC; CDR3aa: CASSLEPTTGANVLTF
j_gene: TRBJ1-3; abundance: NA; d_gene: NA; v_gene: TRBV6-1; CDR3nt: TGTGCCAGCAGTGACCATCTCACAGGGATCCCTGGAAACACCATATATTTT; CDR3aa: CASSDHLTGIPGNTIYF
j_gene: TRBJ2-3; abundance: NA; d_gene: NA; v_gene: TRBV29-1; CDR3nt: TGCAGCGTTTTCTTACAGAGTGTCCCAGATACGCAGTATTTT; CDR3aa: CSVFLQSVPDTQYF
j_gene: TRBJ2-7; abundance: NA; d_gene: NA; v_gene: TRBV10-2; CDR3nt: TGCGCCAGCAGTGAGTCCCTCGGGAGCTCCTACGAGCAGTACTTC; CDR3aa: CASSESLGSSYEQYF
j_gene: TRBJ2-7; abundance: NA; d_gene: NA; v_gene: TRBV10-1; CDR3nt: TGCGCCAGCAGTGAGTCGGGACAATCACCTCCCTACGAGCAGTACTTC; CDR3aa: CASSESGQSPPYEQYF
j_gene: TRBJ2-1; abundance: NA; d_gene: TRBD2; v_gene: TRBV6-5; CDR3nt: TGTGCCAGCAGTTCGACTAGCGGGAAAACCCCAGAGCAGTTCTTC; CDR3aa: CASSSTSGKTPEQFF
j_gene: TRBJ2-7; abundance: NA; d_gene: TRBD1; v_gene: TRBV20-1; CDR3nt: TGCAGTGCTAGAACAGGGGCCGAGCAGTACTTC; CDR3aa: CSARTGAEQYF
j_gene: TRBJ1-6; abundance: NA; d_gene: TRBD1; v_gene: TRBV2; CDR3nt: TGTGCCAGCAGTTTGGGGACAGGCGGATCACCCCTCCACTTT; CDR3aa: CASSLGTGGSPLHF
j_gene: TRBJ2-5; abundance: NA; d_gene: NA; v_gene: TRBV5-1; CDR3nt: TGCGCCAGCAGTGAGGGCGGGGAGACCCAGTACTTC; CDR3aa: CASSEGGETQYF
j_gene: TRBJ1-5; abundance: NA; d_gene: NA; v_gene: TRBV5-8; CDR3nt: TGTGCCAGCAGCCGGGATGGGTGGGACGGTCAGCCCCAGCATTTT; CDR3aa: CASSRDGWDGQPQHF
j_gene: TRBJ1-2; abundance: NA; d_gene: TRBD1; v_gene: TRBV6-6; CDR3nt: TGTGCCAGCAGGGACAGGTCCGCAATTGGCTACACCTTC; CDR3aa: CASRDRSAIGYTF
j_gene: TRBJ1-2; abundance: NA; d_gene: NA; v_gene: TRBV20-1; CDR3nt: TGCAGTGCTCCTGACGGGGATGGCTACACCTTC; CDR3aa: CSAPDGDGYTF
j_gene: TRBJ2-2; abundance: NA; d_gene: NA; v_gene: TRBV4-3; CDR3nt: TGCGCCAGCAGCCAATCCGGGACAACGAACACCGGGGAGCTGTTTTTT; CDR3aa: CASSQSGTTNTGELFF
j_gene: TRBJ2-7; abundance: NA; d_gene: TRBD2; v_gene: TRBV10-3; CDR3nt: TGTGCCATCAGTGATCTAGCGGTAAGCTCCTACGAGCAGTACTTC; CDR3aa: CAISDLAVSSYEQYF
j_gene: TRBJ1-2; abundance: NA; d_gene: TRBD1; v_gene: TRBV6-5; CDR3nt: TGTGCCAGCAGGGACGGACAGGGTTTGGGCTATGGCTACACCTTC; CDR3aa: CASRDGQGLGYGYTF
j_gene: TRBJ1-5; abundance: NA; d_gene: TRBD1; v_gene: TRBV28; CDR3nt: TGTGCCAGCAGTTTCGGGGGGACAGGGAGCCAGCCCCAGCATTTT; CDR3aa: CASSFGGTGSQPQHF
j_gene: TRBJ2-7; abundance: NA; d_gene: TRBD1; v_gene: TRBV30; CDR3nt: TGTGCCTGGTCCATGGGACAGGGTCGCGAGCAGTACTTC; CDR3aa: CAWSMGQGREQYF
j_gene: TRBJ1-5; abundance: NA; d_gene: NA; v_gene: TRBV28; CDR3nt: TGTGCCAGCAGTCAAGGGGTGGCAGACGACAATCAGCCCCAGCATTTT; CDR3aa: CASSQGVADDNQPQHF
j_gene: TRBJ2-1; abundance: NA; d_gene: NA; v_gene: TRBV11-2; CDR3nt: TGTGCCAGCAGCTTTACTAATAGTGTGGGTGAGCAGTTCTTC; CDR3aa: CASSFTNSVGEQFF
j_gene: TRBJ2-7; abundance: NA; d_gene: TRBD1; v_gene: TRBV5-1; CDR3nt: TGCGCCAGCAGCAGATCCGGGACAGGGGTCCGGAGCGCCTACGAGCAGTACTTC; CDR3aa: CASSRSGTGVRSAYEQYF
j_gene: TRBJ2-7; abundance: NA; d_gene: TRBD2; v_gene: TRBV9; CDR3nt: TGTGCCAGCAGCGCCATCGGGGGGGAGCAGTACTTC; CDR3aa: CASSAIGGEQYF
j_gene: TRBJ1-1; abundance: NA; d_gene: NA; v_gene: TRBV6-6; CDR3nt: TGTGCCAGCAGGGAGAACACTGAAGCTTTCTTT; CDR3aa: CASRENTEAFF
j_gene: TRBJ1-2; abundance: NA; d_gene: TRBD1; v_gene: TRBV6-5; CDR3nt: TGTGCCAGCAGTTACTCTCGGACAGGGGGTAACTATGGCTACACCTTC; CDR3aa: CASSYSRTGGNYGYTF
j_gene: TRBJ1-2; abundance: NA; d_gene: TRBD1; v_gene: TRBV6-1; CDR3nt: TGTGCCAGCAGTGAGGGGGGACAGGCCCATGGCTACACCTTC; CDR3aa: CASSEGGQAHGYTF
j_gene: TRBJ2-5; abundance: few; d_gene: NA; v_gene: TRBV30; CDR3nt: TGTGCCTGGAGTTTTACGCAAGAGACCCAGTACTTC; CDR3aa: CAWSFTQETQYF
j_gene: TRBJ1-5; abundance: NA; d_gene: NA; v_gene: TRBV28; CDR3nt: TGTGCCAGCAGTTGGAATCAGCCCCAGCATTTT; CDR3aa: CASSWNQPQHF
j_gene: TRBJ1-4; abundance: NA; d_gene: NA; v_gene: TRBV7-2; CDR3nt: TGTGCCAGCAGCTTAAGTGGGGGGCTAAGCAGCGAAAAACTGTTTTTT; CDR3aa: CASSLSGGLSSEKLFF
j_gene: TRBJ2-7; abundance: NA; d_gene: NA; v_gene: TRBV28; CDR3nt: TGTGCCAGCACCTTATGGGGGCAGGGGTTTCTCTACGAGCAGTACTTC; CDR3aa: CASTLWGQGFLYEQYF
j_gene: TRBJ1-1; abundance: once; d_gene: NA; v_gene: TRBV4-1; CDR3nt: TGCGCCAGCAGCCAATTGCGTCCGAACACTGAAGCTTTCTTT; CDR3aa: CASSQLRPNTEAFF
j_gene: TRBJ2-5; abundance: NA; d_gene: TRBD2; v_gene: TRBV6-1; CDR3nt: TGTGCCAGCAAAGTTCTAGCGGGGGGACAAGAGACCCAGTACTTC; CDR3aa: CASKVLAGGQETQYF
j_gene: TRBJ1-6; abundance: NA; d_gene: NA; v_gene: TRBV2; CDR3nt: TGTGCCAGCCACGTGGGGGTGGATTCACCCCTCCACTTT; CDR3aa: CASHVGVDSPLHF
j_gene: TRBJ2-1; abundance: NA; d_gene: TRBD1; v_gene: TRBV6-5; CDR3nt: TGTGCCAGCATTCCCGGGACAGGGGGAGGTGAGCAGTTCTTC; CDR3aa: CASIPGTGGGEQFF
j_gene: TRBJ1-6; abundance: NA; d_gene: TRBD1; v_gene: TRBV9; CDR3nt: TGTGCCAGCAGCCCCAGGGCAGGGGGGAATTCACCCCTCCACTTT; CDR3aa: CASSPRAGGNSPLHF
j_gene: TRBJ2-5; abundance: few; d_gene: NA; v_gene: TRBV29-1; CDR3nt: TGCAGCGTTGGGGTAGATCAAGAGACCCAGTACTTC; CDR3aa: CSVGVDQETQYF
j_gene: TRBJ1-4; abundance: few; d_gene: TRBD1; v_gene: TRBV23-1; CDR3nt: TGCGCCAGCAGTCAGGACAGGGAGGCTAGGAATGAAAAACTGTTTTTT; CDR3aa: CASSQDREARNEKLFF
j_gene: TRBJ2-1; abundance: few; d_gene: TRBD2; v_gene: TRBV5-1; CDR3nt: TGCGCCAGCAGCCTTAGCGGGAGAGGGGTGAAAAGCTACAATGAGCAGTTCTTC; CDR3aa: CASSLSGRGVKSYNEQFF
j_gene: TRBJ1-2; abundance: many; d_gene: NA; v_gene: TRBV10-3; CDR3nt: TGTGCCATCAGTGGAGGCGCTAACTATGGCTACACCTTC; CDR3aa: CAISGGANYGYTF
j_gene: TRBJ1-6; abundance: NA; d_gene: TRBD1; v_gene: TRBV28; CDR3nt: TGTGCCAGCAGTTCCCCGGGACAGGCGAACTCACCCCTCCACTTT; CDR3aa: CASSSPGQANSPLHF
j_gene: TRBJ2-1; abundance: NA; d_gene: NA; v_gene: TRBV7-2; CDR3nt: TGTGCCAGCAGCGATTACAATGAGCAGTTCTTC; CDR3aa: CASSDYNEQFF
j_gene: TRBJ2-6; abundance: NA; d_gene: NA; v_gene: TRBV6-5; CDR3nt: TGTGCCAGCAGGCCGGACAACTCTGGGGCCAACGTCCTGACTTTC; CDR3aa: CASRPDNSGANVLTF
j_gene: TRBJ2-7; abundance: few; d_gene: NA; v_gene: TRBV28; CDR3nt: TGTGCCAGCAGTGCACCCATCCCCGGGTTTGGGGGGCTCTACGAGCAGTACTTC; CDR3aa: CASSAPIPGFGGLYEQYF
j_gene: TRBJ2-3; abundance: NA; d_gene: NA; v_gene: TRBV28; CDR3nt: TGTGCCAGCAGTTTGGCGGGGACGACAGATACGCAGTATTTT; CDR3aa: CASSLAGTTDTQYF
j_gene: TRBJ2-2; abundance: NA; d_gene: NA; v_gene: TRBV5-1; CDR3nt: TGCGCCAGCACATTAGAGGGAATCGGGGAGCTGTTTTTT; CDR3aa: CASTLEGIGELFF
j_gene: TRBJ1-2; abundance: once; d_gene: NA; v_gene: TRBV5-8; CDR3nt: TGTGCCAGCAGTCAGGGAGATGGCTACACCTTC; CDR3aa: CASSQGDGYTF
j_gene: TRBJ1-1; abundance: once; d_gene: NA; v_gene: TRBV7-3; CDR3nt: TGTGCCAGCAGCTTACATCCAGGGCCCACTGAAGCTTTCTTT; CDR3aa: CASSLHPGPTEAFF
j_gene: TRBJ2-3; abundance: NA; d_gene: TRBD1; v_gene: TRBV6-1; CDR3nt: TGTGCCAGCAGTAAAGGGACAGTCTCTAGCACAGATACGCAGTATTTT; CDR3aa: CASSKGTVSSTDTQYF